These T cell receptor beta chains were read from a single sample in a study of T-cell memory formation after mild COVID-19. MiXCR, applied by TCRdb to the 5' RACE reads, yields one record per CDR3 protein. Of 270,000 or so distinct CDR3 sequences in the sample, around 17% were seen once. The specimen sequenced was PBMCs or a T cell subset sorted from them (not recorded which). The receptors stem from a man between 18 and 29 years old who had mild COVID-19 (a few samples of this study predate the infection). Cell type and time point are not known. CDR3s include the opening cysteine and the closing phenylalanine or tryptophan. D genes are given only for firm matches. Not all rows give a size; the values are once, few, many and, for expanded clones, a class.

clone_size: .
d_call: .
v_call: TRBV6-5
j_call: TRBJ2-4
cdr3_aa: CASSYSARAKNIQYF
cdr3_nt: TGTGCCAGCAGTTACTCGGCTAGAGCCAAAAACATTCAGTACTTC

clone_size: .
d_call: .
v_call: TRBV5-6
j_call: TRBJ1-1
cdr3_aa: CASRGGATEAFF
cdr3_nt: TGTGCCAGCAGAGGAGGAGCCACTGAAGCTTTCTTT

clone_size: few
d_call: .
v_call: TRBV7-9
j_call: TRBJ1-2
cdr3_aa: CASSLAGFNGYTF
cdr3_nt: TGTGCCAGCAGCTTAGCAGGGTTTAATGGCTACACCTTC

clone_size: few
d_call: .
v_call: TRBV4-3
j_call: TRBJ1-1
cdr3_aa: CASSQITAGWAGEAFF
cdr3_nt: TGCGCCAGCAGCCAAATTACGGCAGGGTGGGCGGGTGAAGCTTTCTTT

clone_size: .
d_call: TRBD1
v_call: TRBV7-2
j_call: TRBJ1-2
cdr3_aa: CASSTAGGPYGYTF
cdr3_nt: TGTGCCAGCAGCACCGCAGGGGGCCCCTATGGCTACACCTTC

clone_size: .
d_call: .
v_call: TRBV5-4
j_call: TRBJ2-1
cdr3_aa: CASSVRGVRANEQFF
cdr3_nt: TGTGCCAGCAGCGTCCGGGGAGTTCGGGCCAATGAGCAGTTCTTC

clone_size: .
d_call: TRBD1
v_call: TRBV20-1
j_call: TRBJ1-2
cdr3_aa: CSARPGTAGYGYTF
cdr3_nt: TGCAGTGCTAGACCAGGGACAGCGGGCTATGGCTACACCTTC

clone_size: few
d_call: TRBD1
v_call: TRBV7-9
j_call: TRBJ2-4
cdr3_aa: CASSAGQGIAKNIQYF
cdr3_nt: TGTGCCAGCAGCGCGGGACAGGGGATAGCCAAAAACATTCAGTACTTC

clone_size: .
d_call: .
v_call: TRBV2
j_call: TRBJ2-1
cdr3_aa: CASTGDNYNEQFF
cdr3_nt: TGTGCCAGCACGGGTGACAACTACAATGAGCAGTTCTTC

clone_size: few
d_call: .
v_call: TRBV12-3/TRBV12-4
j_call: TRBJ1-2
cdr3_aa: CASSFQQGGHGYTF
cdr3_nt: TGTGCCAGCAGCTTCCAACAGGGAGGGCATGGCTACACCTTC

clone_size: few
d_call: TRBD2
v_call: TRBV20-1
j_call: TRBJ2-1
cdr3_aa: CSATSSGGYNEQFF
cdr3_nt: TGCAGTGCTACCTCTAGCGGGGGCTACAATGAGCAGTTCTTC